The 10 T cell receptor beta chains below all came from one sample that was sequenced in a study of T cells in Graves' hyperthyroidism and ophthalmopathy. RNA transcripts provided the source from which TCR beta CDR3 regions were amplified. When the TCR CDR3 underwent first-round RT-PCR, the HTBI primer set was used. TCRdb re-called the multiplex PCR reads through MiXCR, storing one row per CDR3 protein. The table lists about 300,000 distinct CDR3 sequences, roughly 19% of them singletons. The sample comprised blood. The receptors derive from a man in his forties or fifties with Graves' ophthalmopathy.

Comments on this clonotype: The CDR3 does not end in the conserved phenylalanine or tryptophan, so this is likely a read error. This sequence joins TRBV11-2 and TRBJ2-1, with 7 bases fitting TRBD2. From germline, CDR1 is SGHAT and CDR2 FQNNGV. The CDR3 is 15 amino acids. This CDR3 is CVSSQGGSSYNEQFL. The DNA of the CDR3 is TGTGTCAGCAGCCAAGGCGGGAGCTCCTACAATGAGCAGTTCCTC.

For this clonotype: A read error is possible here, since a much larger clone lies one base away. The J gene is TRBJ2-7, the V gene TRBV5-1; 14 nucleotides line up with TRBD2. The CDR3 extends over 15 amino acids. Trimming removed 1 base from V and 8 bases from J; junction bases left unmatched: 5. CDR1 and CDR2 (germline): SGHRS, YFSETQ. The CDR3 here is CASSLTGTSGGQQYF. DNA of the CDR3: TGCGCCAGCAGCTTGACGGGGACTAGCGGGGGCCAGCAGTACTTC.

The V and J genes are TRBV3-1 and TRBJ2-3, with D hard to call. V lost 1 base to trimming and J lost 8 bases, with 16 bases between them. The CDR3 sequence is 15 residues long. In germline, CDR1 is LGHDT, CDR2 YNNKEL (reference sequence). The CDR3 nucleotides read TGTGCCAGCAGCCAAGGGTTCGAAGGTTTGACTACGCAGTATTTT. Translating it yields CASSQGFEGLTTQYF.

The chain joins TRBV7-9 to TRBJ2-5; D unresolved. This CDR3 has 13 amino acids. Trimming pared 1 base from V and 9 bases from J, leaving 12 bases between. The germline CDR1 and CDR2 sequences are SEHNR and FQNEAQ (reference sequence). For the CDR3, the DNA is TGTGCCAGCAGCTTAGTTGCGATGCAGGCCCAGTACTTC. Translated: CASSLVAMQAQYF.

Many counts were recorded for this clonotype. V and J are TRBV7-9 and TRBJ2-2, with 9 positions matching TRBD2. The CDR3 totals 17 residues. V was pared by 1 base and J by 1 base, with 4 bases of the junction left unmatched. Looked up from germline, CDR1 is SEHNR and CDR2 is FQNEAQ (reference sequence). CDR3 sequence reads: CASSLVLAGRNTGELFF. The CDR3 DNA sequence: TGTGCCAGCAGCTTAGTACTAGCGGGTCGGAACACCGGGGAGCTGTTTTTT.

This clonotype was detected only a few times. The genes are TRBV5-1 and TRBJ2-3, with 7 positions matching TRBD2. The ends lost 0 bases at V and 2 bases at J; junction bases unmatched: 6. Germline CDR1 SGHRS, CDR2 YFSETQ. The CDR3 extends over 16 amino acids. CDR3 region: CASSLVTGGPTDTQYF. In DNA, the CDR3 is TGCGCCAGCAGCTTGGTTACGGGAGGACCCACAGATACGCAGTATTTT.

Ten or more counts support this clonotype. The J gene is TRBJ1-6, the V gene TRBV30; 9 nucleotides match TRBD1. J gave up 6 bases and V 4 bases, and 4 bases lay outside the gene matches. The germline V gene has CDR1 GTSNPN and CDR2 SVGIG (reference sequence). This CDR3 comprises 14 residues. This CDR3 reads CAWTGQGSNSPLHF. The DNA of the CDR3 is TGTGCCTGGACGGGACAGGGCAGTAATTCACCCCTCCACTTT.

This clonotype has a count of ten or more. This chain joins TRBV20-1 and TRBJ2-7, with 9 bases matching TRBD1. The CDR3 is made up of 12 amino acids. CDR1 is DFQATT, CDR2 SNEGSKA, per germline (reference sequence). Trimming took 6 bases from V and 3 from J; bases not matched to a gene: 3. The CDR3 sequence is CSAETGGYEQYF. In DNA form, the CDR3 reads TGCAGTGCAGAGACAGGGGGCTACGAGCAGTACTTC.

The chain employs TRBV14 and TRBJ2-7; 13 bases are a match to TRBD2. V shed 4 bases and J 6 bases; nucleotides not matched to a gene: 9. The length of the CDR3 is 16 residues. Germline values: CDR1 SGHDN, CDR2 FVKESK. For the CDR3, the DNA is TGTGCCAGCAGCCGAGAACTAGCGGGAGGGCCGGCCGAGCAGTACTTC. It encodes CASSRELAGGPAEQYF.

The rearrangement uses TRBV6-1 and TRBJ2-5, with D possibly matching TRBD1 (5 bases). The V gene's germline CDR1 is MNHNS and CDR2 SASEGT. V dropped 6 bases and J dropped 2 bases, with 16 bases sitting between them. The CDR3 is 15 residues long. The CDR3: CASRPLGAGQETQYF. CDR3 DNA sequence: TGTGCCAGCAGGCCCTTGGGCGCAGGGCAAGAGACCCAGTACTTC.